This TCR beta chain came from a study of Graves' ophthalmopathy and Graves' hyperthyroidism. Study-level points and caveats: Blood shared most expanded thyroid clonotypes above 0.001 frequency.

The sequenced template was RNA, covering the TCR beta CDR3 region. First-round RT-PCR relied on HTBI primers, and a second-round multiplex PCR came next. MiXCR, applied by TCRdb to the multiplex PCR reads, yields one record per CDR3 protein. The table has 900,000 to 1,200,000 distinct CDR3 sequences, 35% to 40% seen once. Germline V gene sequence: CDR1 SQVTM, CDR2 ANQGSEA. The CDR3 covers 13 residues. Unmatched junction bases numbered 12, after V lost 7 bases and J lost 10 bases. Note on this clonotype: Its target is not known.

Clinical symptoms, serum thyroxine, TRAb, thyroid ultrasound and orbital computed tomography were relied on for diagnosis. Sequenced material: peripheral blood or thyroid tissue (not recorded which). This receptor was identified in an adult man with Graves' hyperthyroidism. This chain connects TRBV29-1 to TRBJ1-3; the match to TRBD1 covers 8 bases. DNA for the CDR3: TGCAGCGGCCGACAGGGGAGGGGAGAGACCATATATTTT. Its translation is CSGRQGRGETIYF.